This TCR beta chain was documented in a study of T cells after yellow fever vaccination. CDR3 length equals 13 residues. V gave up 6 bases and J gave up 4 bases, with 13 bases separating them. CDR1 is DFQATT and CDR2 is SNEGSKA in the germline V gene (reference sequence). Conversion of TCR transcripts into cDNA relied on 5'RACE template switching, which added a universal primer site and UMIs. In TCRdb, the 5' RACE reads were re-called with MiXCR into one record per CDR3 protein. The table records approximately 510,000 distinct CDR3 sequences, 21% of them present only once. This sequence was found in a man in his late teens or twenties who received the YFV17D yellow fever vaccine. The chain uses TRBV20-1 and TRBJ1-5, with no clear D. The specimen comprised PBMCs, sampled approximately 20 days after the first yellow fever vaccination. This CDR3 is CSAGGRLNQPQHF. The CDR3 DNA is TGCAGTGCCGGCGGACGGCTGAATCAGCCCCAGCATTTT.